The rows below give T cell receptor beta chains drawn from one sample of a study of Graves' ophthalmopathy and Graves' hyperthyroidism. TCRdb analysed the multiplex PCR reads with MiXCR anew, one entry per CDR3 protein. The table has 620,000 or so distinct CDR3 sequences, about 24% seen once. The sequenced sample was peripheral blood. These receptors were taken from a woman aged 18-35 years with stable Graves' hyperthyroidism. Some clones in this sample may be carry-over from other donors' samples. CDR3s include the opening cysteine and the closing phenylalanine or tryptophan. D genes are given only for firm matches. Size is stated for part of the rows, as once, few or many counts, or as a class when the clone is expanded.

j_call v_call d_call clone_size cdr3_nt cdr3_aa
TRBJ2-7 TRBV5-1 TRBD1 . TGCGCCAGCAGACCGGGACAGGGGTCGGGCGAGCAGTACTTC CASRPGQGSGEQYF
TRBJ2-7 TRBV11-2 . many TGTGCCAGCGGGACTCTCTCCAACGAGCAGTACTTC CASGTLSNEQYF
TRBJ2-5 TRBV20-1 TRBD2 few TGCAGTGCTCATTCGGGACTAGCGGGAGGCTATGAGACCCAGTACTTC CSAHSGLAGGYETQYF
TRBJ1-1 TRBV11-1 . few TGTGCCAGCAGCCCGCGGGCGGTCAACACTGAAGCTTTCTTT CASSPRAVNTEAFF
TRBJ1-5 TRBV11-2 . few TGTGCCAGCAGCGACACCTTCTATCAGCCCCAGCATTTT CASSDTFYQPQHF
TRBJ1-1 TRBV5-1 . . TGCGCCAGCAGCCTGCTCACAGGGTCTCAGTTCATGAACACTGAAGCTTTCTTT CASSLLTGSQFMNTEAFF
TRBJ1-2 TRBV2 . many TGTGCCAGCAGTGAAGCCTCCGGGACAAATGTAGGCTACACCTTC CASSEASGTNVGYTF
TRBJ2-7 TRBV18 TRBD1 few TGTGCCAGCTCACCCCCGGACAGGGTCCGAGAGCAGTACTTC CASSPPDRVREQYF
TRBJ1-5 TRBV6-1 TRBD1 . TGTGCCAGCAGCAAGGAGGGACAGGGACACAATCAGCCCCAGCATTTT CASSKEGQGHNQPQHF
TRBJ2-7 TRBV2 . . TGTGCCAGCAGCCAAGGATACTCCGCTCTCTACGAGCAGTACTTC CASSQGYSALYEQYF
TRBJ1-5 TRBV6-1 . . TGTGCCAGCAGTGAAGCCGAGGTTCGGCCCCAGCATTTT CASSEAEVRPQHF
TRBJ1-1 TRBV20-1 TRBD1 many TGCAGTGCTAGGACCGGACAGGGGAGGACTGAAGCTTTCTTT CSARTGQGRTEAFF
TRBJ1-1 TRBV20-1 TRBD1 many TGCAGTTCCAGGGGTGACAGGGGGAACACTGAAGCTTTCTTT CSSRGDRGNTEAFF
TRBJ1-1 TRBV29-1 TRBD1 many TGCAGCGTTGAAGAGCTCGGACAGGGGGTCCTAAATCTGAACACTGAAGCTTTCTTT CSVEELGQGVLNLNTEAFF
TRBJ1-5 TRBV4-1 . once TGCGCCAGCAGCCAAGACCATAGCAATCAGCCCCAGCATTTT CASSQDHSNQPQHF
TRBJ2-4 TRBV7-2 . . TGTGCCAGCAGCTTAGCGGGCCTAGCAGCAGCCAAAAACATTCAGTACTTC CASSLAGLAAAKNIQYF
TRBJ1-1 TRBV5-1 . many TGCGCCAGCAGCTTCGACAGAGGTGCCACTGAAGCTTTCTTT CASSFDRGATEAFF
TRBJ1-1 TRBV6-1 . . TGTGCCAGCACCCCTCACGGTCAATCTGAAGCTTTCTTT CASTPHGQSEAFF
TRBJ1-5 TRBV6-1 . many TGTGCCAGCAGTGGAGACTATCAGCCCCAGCATTTT CASSGDYQPQHF
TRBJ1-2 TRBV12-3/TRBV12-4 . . TGTGCCAGCAGTATTCCGACAGGAGGCTATGGCTACACCTTC CASSIPTGGYGYTF
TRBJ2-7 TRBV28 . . TGTGCCAGCAGTTTAAAGCGGTACGAGCAGTACTTC CASSLKRYEQYF
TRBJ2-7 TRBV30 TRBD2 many TGTGCCTGGGGGACTAGCGCCTACGAGCAGTACTTC CAWGTSAYEQYF
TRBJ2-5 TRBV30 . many TGTGCCTGGAGTGGGGGCCGGAACAGGGGGACTAGGACCCAGTACTTC CAWSGGRNRGTRTQYF
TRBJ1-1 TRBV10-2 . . TGCGCCAGCACCGGAAGGGCCCGAAACGGGAACACTGAAGCTTTCTTT CASTGRARNGNTEAFF
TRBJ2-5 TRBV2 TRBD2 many TGTGCCAGCAGTGAAGAGCGGGGAAAAGAGACCCAGTACTTC CASSEERGKETQYF
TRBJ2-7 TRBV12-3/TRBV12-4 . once TGTGCCAGCAGTCCCGACTCCGCCGAGCAGTACTTC CASSPDSAEQYF
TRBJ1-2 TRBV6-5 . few TGTGCCAGCAGTTACTCGGGACCATATGGCTACACCTTC CASSYSGPYGYTF
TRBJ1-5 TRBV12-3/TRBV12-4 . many TGTGCCAGCAGTTTAGCGTTTCGGGGGCGTCAGCCCCAGCATTTT CASSLAFRGRQPQHF
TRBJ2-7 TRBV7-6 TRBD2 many TGTGCCAGCAGCCGAGATGGGACTAGGGTATACGAGCAGTACTTC CASSRDGTRVYEQYF
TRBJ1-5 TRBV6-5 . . TGTGCCAGCAGTTACTCGAGGCCGAGGGGCAATCAGCCCCAGCATTTT CASSYSRPRGNQPQHF
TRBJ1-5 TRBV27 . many TGTGCCAGCAGTTTCGACGGGGATCAGCCCCAGCATTTT CASSFDGDQPQHF
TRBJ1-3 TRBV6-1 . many TGTGCCATTACTACTGACCCCCCGGGAAACACCATATATTTT CAITTDPPGNTIYF
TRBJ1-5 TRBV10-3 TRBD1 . TGTGCCATCAGTCCTACAGGGGGAGGCCAGCCCCAGCATTTT CAISPTGGGQPQHF
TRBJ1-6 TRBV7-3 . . TGTGCCAGCAGAGAGGGTTTGAATTCACCCCTCCACTTT CASREGLNSPLHF
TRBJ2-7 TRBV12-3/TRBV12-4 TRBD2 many TGTGCCAGCAGTTTCGCACGCGGGGGGTCCTACGAGCAGTACTTC CASSFARGGSYEQYF
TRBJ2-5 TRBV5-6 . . TGTGCCAGCAGCGACGGAGCCTGGGGGGAGACCCAGTACTTC CASSDGAWGETQYF
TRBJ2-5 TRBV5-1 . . TGCGCCAGCAGCTTAGGGTCGGCGCAGGGTTCACCCTTGGCGACCCAGTACTTC CASSLGSAQGSPLATQYF
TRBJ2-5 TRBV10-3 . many TGTGCCATCAGTGGACAGTTCCAAGAGACCCAGTACTTC CAISGQFQETQYF
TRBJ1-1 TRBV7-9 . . TGTGCCAGCAGCTTGAAGAGCACTGAAGCTTTCTTT CASSLKSTEAFF
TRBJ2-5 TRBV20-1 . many TGCAGTACGCTGGAAGAGACCCAGTACTTC CSTLEETQYF
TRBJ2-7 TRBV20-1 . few TGCAGTGCTAGAGATTTGCACAGGACGTACGAGCAGTACTTC CSARDLHRTYEQYF
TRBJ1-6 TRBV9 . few TGTGCCAGCAGCCTTCGGGACTTGGGATTCGGTTCACCCCTCCACTTT CASSLRDLGFGSPLHF
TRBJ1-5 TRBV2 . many TGTGCCAGCACACCTGACAGGCCGGGCAATCAGCCCCAGCATTTT CASTPDRPGNQPQHF